The T cell receptor (beta chain) described here comes from a study of early T cells in non-severe SARS-CoV-2 infection. Study as a whole: From unsorted whole blood, bulk RNA was sequenced, and the chains remained unpaired.

Tagging with unique molecular identifiers was applied to individual cDNA molecules. TCRdb redid the calling of the 5' RACE reads with MiXCR, one entry per CDR3 protein. The sample contains roughly 51,000 distinct CDR3 sequences, roughly 11% of which appear only once. General observations from the study: VDJdb-based matching was biased toward anti-spike CD8 responses and missed private and CD4 specificities.

To note about this clonotype: Its target is unknown.

CDR1 is SGHRS and CDR2 is YFSETQ in the germline V gene. The CDR3 contains 16 residues. Trimming left V 4 bases short and J 0 bases short, with 17 bases between. The gene calls are TRBV5-1 and TRBJ2-7; D not resolved. Material for sequencing was whole blood. The receptor was isolated from an adult who was a healthcare worker with PCR-confirmed SARS-CoV-2 infection or an uninfected control (not recorded which). The CDR3 loop is CASSLYLGRISYEQYF. DNA for the CDR3: TGCGCCAGCAGCCTGTACTTAGGACGGATCTCCTACGAGCAGTACTTC.